This T cell receptor (beta chain) was recorded in a study of Ad26.COV2.S vaccination and SARS-CoV-2 variants. In the study overall: Enrolled in COV1001, the donor was in the Ad26.COV2.S trial arm, which received the vaccine. Study results and caveats: It was vaccine recipients, not placebo recipients, who had the higher spike-specific TCR breadth.

V shed 1 base and J shed 4 bases, with 20 bases lying between them. CDR3 length: 16 residues. Per the germline V gene, CDR1 is SQVTM and CDR2 is ANQGSEA. The treatment here: some 20 received Ad26.COV2.S at low or high dose, single or two shots; roughly five received placebo; per-sample allocation not given. Following the first vaccine or placebo injection, samples were taken on day 63. Wuhan-strain spike was delivered by a replication-incompetent Ad26 vector. In the case of this clone: Its target is not known.

Sequencing used immunoSEQ multiplex PCR; TCRdb keeps in-frame clones, though not all of them. The data show 350,000 to 450,000 clones, approximately 84% seen once. This sequence was found in a person aged 18 to 65 who received the Ad26.COV2.S COVID-19 vaccine or a placebo. The rearrangement uses TRBV29-1 and TRBJ2-7; perhaps TRBD1 as D (8 bases). The sequencing used peripheral blood, collected in a trial of Ad26.COV2.S vaccine versus placebo. The CDR3: CSVEGGGFDRGYEQYF. The CDR3 nucleotides are TGCAGCGTTGAAGGGGGGGGCTTCGACAGGGGATACGAGCAGTACTTC.